This T cell receptor (beta chain) was profiled in a study of T cells in Graves' hyperthyroidism and ophthalmopathy. Turning to the study itself: The blood sample was taken at first diagnosis, before treatment began.

Uncontrolled infections, other autoimmune diseases, pregnancy or lactation led to exclusion of patients. Regarding this clonotype: Antigen unknown.

Study findings and constraints: Blood also carried most thyroid clonotypes expanded above 0.001.

The V and J ends lost 2 bases and 3 bases, in that order; junction bases with no gene match: 10. Looked up from germline, CDR1 is SNHLY and CDR2 is FYNNEI. This CDR3 is 18 amino acids long. The TCR beta CDR3 regions underwent amplification using RNA transcripts as the source. HTBI primers were used for first-round RT-PCR of the TCR CDR3. TCRdb itself ran the multiplex PCR reads through MiXCR, one entry per CDR3 protein. The repertoire holds around 620,000 distinct CDR3 sequences, with more than 13% as singletons. V is TRBV2 and J is TRBJ2-3; 11 bases match TRBD2. Sequenced input: blood. The sequence was collected from a woman between 18 and 30 years old with Graves' ophthalmopathy. Here the CDR3 reads CASSETRAGLAVTDTQYF. The DNA for the CDR3 is TGTGCCAGCAGTGAAACAAGGGCGGGACTAGCGGTAACAGATACGCAGTATTTT.